This T cell receptor (beta chain) is from a study of control samples from healthy donors and cancer patients. Between the trimmed V and J ends, which lost 4 bases and 5 bases, there was a span of 11 bases. The CDR3 covers 13 residues. The germline V gene has CDR1 SNHLY and CDR2 FYNNEI. Only in-frame clones appear in the TCRdb table, and some are missing; sequencing was by immunoSEQ multiplex PCR. The sample carries tens of thousands of clones, around 89% recorded once. V is TRBV2 and J is TRBJ1-2; the D gene is possibly TRBD1 (5 bases). The TCR sequence derives from a man aged 45 to 65 in good health. The sequencing input was blood. The CDR3 coding sequence is TGTGCCAGCAGTGGGGGGACGGATTATGGCTACACCTTC. Protein product: CASSGGTDYGYTF.